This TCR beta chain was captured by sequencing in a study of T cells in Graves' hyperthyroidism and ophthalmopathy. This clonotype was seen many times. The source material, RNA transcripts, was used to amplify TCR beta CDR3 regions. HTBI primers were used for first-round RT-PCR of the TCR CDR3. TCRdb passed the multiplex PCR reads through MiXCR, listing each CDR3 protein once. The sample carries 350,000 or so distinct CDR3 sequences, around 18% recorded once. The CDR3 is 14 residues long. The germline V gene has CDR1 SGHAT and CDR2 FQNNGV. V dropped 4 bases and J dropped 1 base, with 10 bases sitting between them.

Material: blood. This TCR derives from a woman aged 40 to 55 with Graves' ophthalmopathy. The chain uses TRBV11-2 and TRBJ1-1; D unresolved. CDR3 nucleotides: TGTGCCAGCAGCTCCGGTGGGTCGAACACTGAAGCTTTCTTT. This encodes CASSSGGSNTEAFF.